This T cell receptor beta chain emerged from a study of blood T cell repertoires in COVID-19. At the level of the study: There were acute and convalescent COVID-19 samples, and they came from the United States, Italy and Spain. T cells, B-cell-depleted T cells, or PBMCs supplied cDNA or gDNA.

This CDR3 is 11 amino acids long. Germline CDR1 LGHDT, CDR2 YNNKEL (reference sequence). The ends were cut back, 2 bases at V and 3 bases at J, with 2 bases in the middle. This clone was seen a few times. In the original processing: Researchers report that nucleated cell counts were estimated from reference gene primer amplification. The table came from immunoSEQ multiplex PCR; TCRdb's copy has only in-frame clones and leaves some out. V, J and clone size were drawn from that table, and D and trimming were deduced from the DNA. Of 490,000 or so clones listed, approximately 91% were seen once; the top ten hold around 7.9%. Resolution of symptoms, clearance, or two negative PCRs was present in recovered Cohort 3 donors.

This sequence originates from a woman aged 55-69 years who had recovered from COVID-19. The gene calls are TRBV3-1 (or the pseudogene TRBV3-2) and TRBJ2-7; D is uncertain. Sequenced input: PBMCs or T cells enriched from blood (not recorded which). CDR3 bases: TGTGCCAGCAGCCAACTCTACGAGCAGTACTTC. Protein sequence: CASSQLYEQYF.